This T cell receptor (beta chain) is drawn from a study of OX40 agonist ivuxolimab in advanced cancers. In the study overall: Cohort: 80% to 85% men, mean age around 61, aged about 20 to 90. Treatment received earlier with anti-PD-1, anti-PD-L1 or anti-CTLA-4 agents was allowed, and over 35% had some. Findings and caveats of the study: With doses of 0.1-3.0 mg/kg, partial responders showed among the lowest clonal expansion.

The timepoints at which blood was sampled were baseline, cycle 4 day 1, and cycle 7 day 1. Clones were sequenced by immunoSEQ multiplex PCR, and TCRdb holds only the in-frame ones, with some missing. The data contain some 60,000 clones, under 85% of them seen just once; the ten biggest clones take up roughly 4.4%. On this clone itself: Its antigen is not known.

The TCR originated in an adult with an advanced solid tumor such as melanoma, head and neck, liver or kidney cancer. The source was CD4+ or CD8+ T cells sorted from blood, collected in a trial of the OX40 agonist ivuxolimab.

The DNA of the CDR3 is TGTGCCAGCAGCACCGGTAGGGGACGCAATCAGCCCCAGCATTTT. Its protein is CASSTGRGRNQPQHF. The rearrangement uses TRBV28 and TRBJ1-5; possibly TRBD1 for D (5 bases). In germline, CDR1 is MDHEN, CDR2 SYDVKM. The CDR3 spans 15 residues. The germline V and J ends were trimmed by 6 bases and 2 bases, with 14 bases remaining between them. Based on the CDR3 plus reference TRBV28 and TRBJ1-5, the full variable domain is DVKVTQSSRYLVKRTGEKVFLECVQDMDHENMFWYRQDPGLGLRLIYFSYDVKMKEKGDIPEGYSVSREKKERFSLILESASTNQTSMYLCASSTGRGRNQPQHFGDGTRLSIL.